This TCR beta chain was identified in a study of control samples from healthy donors and cancer patients. Sequenced by immunoSEQ multiplex PCR; TCRdb stores in-frame clones only, minus some. The data show tens of thousands of clones, with 82% seen just once and 23% held by the top ten. Germline V lookup: CDR1 LNHNV, CDR2 YYDKDF (reference sequence). The germline V and J ends were trimmed by 7 bases and 1 base, with 11 bases remaining between them. The length of the CDR3 is 14 residues. This clone has a single count. The material sequenced was PBMCs. This TCR came from a man aged 55-75 years with colorectal cancer. The chain links TRBV15 to TRBJ1-5; D may be TRBD1 (5 bases). The CDR3 here is CATNRDVSNQPQHF. The DNA for the CDR3 is TGTGCCACCAACCGGGACGTAAGCAATCAGCCCCAGCATTTT.